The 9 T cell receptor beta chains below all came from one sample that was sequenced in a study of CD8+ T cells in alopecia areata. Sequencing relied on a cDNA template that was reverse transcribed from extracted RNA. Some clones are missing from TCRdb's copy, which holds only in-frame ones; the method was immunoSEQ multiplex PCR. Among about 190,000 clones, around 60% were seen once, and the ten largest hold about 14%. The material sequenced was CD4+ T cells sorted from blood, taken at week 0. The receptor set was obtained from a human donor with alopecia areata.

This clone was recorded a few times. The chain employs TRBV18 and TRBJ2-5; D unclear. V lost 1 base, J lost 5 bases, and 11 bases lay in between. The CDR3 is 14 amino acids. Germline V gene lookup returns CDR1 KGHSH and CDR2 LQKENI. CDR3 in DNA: TGTGCCAGCTCACCACAGGGCACCTCGGAGACCCAGTACTTC. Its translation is CASSPQGTSETQYF.

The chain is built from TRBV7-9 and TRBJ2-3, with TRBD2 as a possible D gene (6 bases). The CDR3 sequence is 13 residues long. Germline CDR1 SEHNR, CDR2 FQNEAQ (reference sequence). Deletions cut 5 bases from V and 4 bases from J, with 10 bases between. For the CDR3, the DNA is TGTGCCAGCAGCCGTAGCGGCTCAGATACGCAGTATTTT. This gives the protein CASSRSGSDTQYF.

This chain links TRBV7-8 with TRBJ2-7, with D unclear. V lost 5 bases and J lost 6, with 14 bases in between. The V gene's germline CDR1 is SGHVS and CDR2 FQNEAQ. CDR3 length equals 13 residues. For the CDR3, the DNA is TGTGCCAGCAGCACCAGCCTAGATCTCGAGCAGTACTTC. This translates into CASSTSLDLEQYF.

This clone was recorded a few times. In DNA, the CDR3 is TGTGCCTGGAGTGTACCTGGTTACTCCTACGAGCAGTACTTC. Translated: CAWSVPGYSYEQYF. The rearrangement joins TRBV30 to TRBJ2-7; no firm D call. This CDR3 comprises 14 residues. CDR1 is GTSNPN and CDR2 is SVGIG in the germline V gene (reference sequence). V lost 0 bases to trimming and J lost 0 bases, with 9 bases between them.

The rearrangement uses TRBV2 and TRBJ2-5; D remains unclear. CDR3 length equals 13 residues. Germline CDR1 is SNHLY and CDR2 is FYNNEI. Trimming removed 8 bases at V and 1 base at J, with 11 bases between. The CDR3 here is CASLASVQETQYF. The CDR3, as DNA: TGTGCCAGCTTAGCCAGCGTCCAAGAGACCCAGTACTTC.

The CDR3 is CASSSPRVPGELFF. The CDR3 nucleotides are TGTGCCAGCAGCTCCCCCCGGGTTCCCGGGGAGCTGTTTTTT. This chain joins TRBV5-6 and TRBJ2-2, with no clear D. The CDR3 runs to 14 residues. Germline CDR1 and CDR2: SGHDT and YYEEEE. V was clipped by 3 bases and J by 6 bases, with 12 bases between them.

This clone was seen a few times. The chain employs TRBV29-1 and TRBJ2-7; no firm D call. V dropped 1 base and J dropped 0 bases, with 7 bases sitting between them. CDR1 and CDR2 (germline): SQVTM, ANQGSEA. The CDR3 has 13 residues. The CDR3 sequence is CSVEGRTSYEQYF. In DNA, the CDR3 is TGCAGCGTTGAAGGGCGAACCTCCTACGAGCAGTACTTC.

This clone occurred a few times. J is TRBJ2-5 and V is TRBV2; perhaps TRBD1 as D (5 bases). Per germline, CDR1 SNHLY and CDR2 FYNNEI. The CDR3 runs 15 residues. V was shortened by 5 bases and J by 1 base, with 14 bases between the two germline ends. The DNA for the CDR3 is TGTGCCAGCAGTATCGCAGGGAACCCCCAAGAGACCCAGTACTTC. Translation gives CASSIAGNPQETQYF.

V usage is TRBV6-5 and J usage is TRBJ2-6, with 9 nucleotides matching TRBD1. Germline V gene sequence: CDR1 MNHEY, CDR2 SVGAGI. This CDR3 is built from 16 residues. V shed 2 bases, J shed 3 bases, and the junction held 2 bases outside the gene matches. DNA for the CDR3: TGTGCCAGCAGTTACGGACAGGGGTTTGGGGCCAACGTCCTGACTTTC. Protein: CASSYGQGFGANVLTF.